These 22 T cell receptor beta chains came from one sample sequenced in a study of blood T cells in healthy people across ages. A J-beta primer mix and a sample-barcoded 5' primer were used in a second PCR of about 6 to 12 cycles. TCRdb re-analysed the 5' RACE reads in MiXCR, keeping a single row per CDR3 protein. The table shows fewer than 750,000 distinct CDR3 sequences, with 52% occurring only once. The sample consisted of blood. The receptors come from a woman of 80 years or more in good health.

This clonotype came up many times. This sequence joins TRBV10-3 and TRBJ2-7; 9 bases map to TRBD1. This CDR3 is 14 amino acids long. Per germline, CDR1 ENHRY and CDR2 SYGVKD. The J segment lost 3 bases and the V segment lost 6 bases, leaving 6 bases of the junction unmatched. As DNA, the CDR3 is TGTGCCATCAGGGGGGAGGGACAGGGCTACGAGCAGTACTTC. Protein: CAIRGEGQGYEQYF.

This sequence joins TRBV27 and TRBJ1-5, with D perhaps matching TRBD1 (6 bases). Germline lookup yields CDR1 MNHEY and CDR2 SMNVEV (reference sequence). The CDR3 is made up of 14 amino acids. The ends were cut back, 5 bases at V and 2 bases at J, with 10 bases in the middle. This CDR3 reads CASSGPGGNQPQHF. The DNA of the CDR3 is TGTGCCAGCAGTGGGCCAGGGGGCAATCAGCCCCAGCATTTT.

This clonotype came up many times. The rearrangement links TRBV5-1 to TRBJ2-6; D not certain. The CDR3 loop spans 17 amino acids. Trimming removed 6 bases from V and 4 bases from J, with 20 bases in between. Germline V gene lookup returns CDR1 SGHRS and CDR2 YFSETQ. This CDR3 is CASNPSASRGGANVLTF. The CDR3 region has the DNA TGCGCCAGCAACCCCTCCGCGAGTCGTGGGGGGGCCAACGTCCTGACTTTC.

A remark on this clonotype: One base away lies a much larger clone, so this may be a sequencing read error. The chain combines TRBV21-1 with TRBJ2-5; TRBD1, the D gene given by the table, was not confirmed from the DNA. TRBV21-1 is shown as a pseudogene. The CDR3 consists of 17 residues. CDR3 residues: CASSADDGADTGETQYF. The CDR3 bases are TGTGCCAGCAGCGCGGACGACGGGGCTGATACTGGAGAGACCCAGTACTTC.

V usage is TRBV12-3 or TRBV12-4 and J usage is TRBJ2-4, with no clear D. With the DNA end fitting TRBJ2-7 better, the J assignment may be wrong. This CDR3 is built from 15 residues. DNA of the CDR3: TGTGCCAGCAGTTCGTTAGTTTTGGGATCTCACGAGCAGTACTTC. Translation gives CASSSLVLGSHEQYF.

This rearrangement joins TRBV29-1 to TRBJ1-2; D perhaps matches TRBD1 (5 bases). V dropped 4 bases and J dropped 2 bases, with 8 bases sitting between them. Germline V gene data show CDR1 as SQVTM and CDR2 as ANQGSEA. The CDR3 is 12 residues long. CDR3 protein: CSVAPGNYGYTF. Here the CDR3 DNA reads TGCAGCGTTGCCCCAGGGAACTATGGCTACACCTTC. The full variable domain, completed using reference TRBV29-1 and TRBJ1-2, is SAVISQKPSRDICQRGTSLTIQCQVDSQVTMMFWYRQQPGQSLTLIATANQGSEATYESGFVIDKFPISRPNLTFSTLTVSNMSPEDSSIYLCSVAPGNYGYTFGSGTRLTVV.

A few counts support this clonotype. The rearrangement joins TRBV14 to TRBJ1-2; D gene uncertain. The length of the CDR3 is 13 residues. The germline CDR1 and CDR2 sequences are SGHDN and FVKESK. The V end was cut by 1 base, the J end by 2 bases, with 5 bases between. The CDR3 loop reads CASSQVVNYGYTF. The DNA of the CDR3 is TGTGCCAGCAGCCAAGTAGTAAACTATGGCTACACCTTC. Combining the CDR3 with reference TRBV14 and TRBJ1-2 gives the whole variable domain EAGVTQFPSHSVIEKGQTVTLRCDPISGHDNLYWYRRVMGKEIKFLLHFVKESKQDESGMPNNRFLAERTGGTYSTLKVQPAELEDSGVYFCASSQVVNYGYTFGSGTRLTVV.

CDR3 region: CASSLRERQFF. The CDR3 region has the DNA TGTGCCAGCAGCTTGCGGGAGCGGCAGTTCTTC. This chain uses TRBV7-2 with TRBJ2-1, with TRBD2 matching 7 bases. This CDR3 spans 11 amino acids. CDR1 and CDR2 from the germline V gene are SGHTA and FQGNSA. The trim removed 3 bases at V and 12 bases at J, leaving 2 bases unmatched.

With respect to this clonotype: A much larger clone lies one base from this, so it may be a read error. The chain employs TRBV5-5 and TRBJ2-5, with TRBD1 matching over 7 bases. The CDR3 is made up of 14 amino acids. Germline CDR1 reads SGHKS; CDR2 reads YYEKEE (reference sequence). The CDR3 DNA is TGTGCCAGCAGCGGGCTAACAGGGGTAGAGACCCGGTACTTC. Translating gives CASSGLTGVETRYF.

The rearrangement joins TRBV9 to TRBJ2-7, with 10 bases identical to TRBD2. CDR1 is SGDLS, CDR2 YYNGEE, per germline. Trimming cost V 0 bases and J 6 bases; bases outside gene matches: 6. The CDR3 loop spans 15 amino acids. The CDR3 coding sequence is TGTGCCAGCAGCGTAGGGCTAGCGGGGGATGGCGAGCAGTACTTC. Its protein is CASSVGLAGDGEQYF.

In this sample, this clonotype turned up a few times. The chain combines TRBV7-9 with TRBJ2-1; D remains unclear. Trimming removed 5 bases at V and 4 bases at J, with 12 bases between. The CDR3 extends over 14 amino acids. The germline CDR1 and CDR2 sequences are SEHNR and FQNEAQ (reference sequence). The DNA for the CDR3 is TGTGCCAGCAGCCAAGGAGCCAGATACAATGAGCAGTTCTTC. The encoded protein is CASSQGARYNEQFF.

The rearrangement joins TRBV9 to TRBJ2-7; D remains ambiguous. CDR1 and CDR2 from the germline V gene are SGDLS and YYNGEE. V shed 0 bases and J shed 2 bases, with 6 bases lying between them. The CDR3 has 13 residues. As DNA, the CDR3 is TGTGCCAGCAGCGTAGCTGTGGCCTACGAGCAGTACTTC. This codes for CASSVAVAYEQYF.

The chain links TRBV24-1 to TRBJ2-3; 10 nucleotides align to TRBD2. In germline, CDR1 is KGHDR, CDR2 SFDVKD. The CDR3 length is 19 residues. After removal of 4 bases from V and 1 base from J, the junction contained 13 bases not matched to a gene. The CDR3 spells CATSDLGLARRPRTDTQYF. As DNA, the CDR3 is TGTGCCACCAGTGACTTGGGACTAGCGCGGCGTCCCCGCACAGATACGCAGTATTTT.

As to this clonotype: Sequence at one end of the junction differs from germline and may be a read error. The J gene is TRBJ2-3, the V gene TRBV6-5, with a weak D call TRBD1 (5 bases). The CDR3 contains 14 residues. The V gene's germline CDR1 is MNHEY and CDR2 SVGAGI. The DNA for the CDR3 is TGTGCTAGCAGCCCCCATCCTAGGGGAGATACGCAGTATTTT. It encodes CASSPHPRGDTQYF.

CDR3 protein: CASRLGLATQYF. CDR3 DNA: TGTGCCAGCAGATTAGGGTTGGCGACCCAGTACTTC. V is TRBV3-1 and J is TRBJ2-5; no reliable D call. CDR3 length: 12 amino acids. Germline V lookup: CDR1 LGHDT, CDR2 YNNKEL (reference sequence). Trimming pared 6 bases from V and 7 bases from J, leaving 12 bases between.

Points on this clonotype: It may be a read error: a sequence one base away is much more abundant. The V and J genes are TRBV11-2 and TRBJ2-7; TRBD2 matches at 7 bases. This CDR3 is built from 15 residues. Germline CDR1 reads SGHAT; CDR2 reads FQNNGV. The junction had 9 bases not matched to a gene; V was cut back by 0 bases and J by 7 bases. The CDR3 region has the DNA TGTGCCAGCAGCTTAGAGGGACTACCTGCCCATGAGCAGTACTTC. This translates into CASSLEGLPAHEQYF.

V is TRBV12-3 or TRBV12-4 and J is TRBJ1-5; unclear D gene. The CDR3 consists of 14 residues. Trimming removed 6 bases at V and 3 bases at J, with 12 bases between. The CDR3 region is CASSLLGVNQPQHF. CDR3 sequence (DNA): TGTGCCAGCAGCCTGCTTGGGGTCAATCAGCCCCAGCATTTT.

In this sample, this clonotype turned up a few times. The chain couples TRBV12-3 or TRBV12-4 to TRBJ2-1; D unresolved. CDR3 length: 13 amino acids. V lost 7 bases and J lost 2, with 9 bases in between. The CDR3: CASTPGTYNEQFF. In nucleotides, the CDR3 is TGTGCCAGCACTCCCGGAACCTACAATGAGCAGTTCTTC.

This clonotype was observed at least ten times. The chain carries TRBV29-1 and TRBJ2-1; TRBD1 aligns across 10 bases. This CDR3 is built from 14 residues. CDR1 is SQVTM, CDR2 ANQGSEA, per germline. V gave up 4 bases and J gave up 4 bases; unmatched junction bases: 4. The CDR3 bases are TGCAGCGTTGTGCGGGACAGGGGTTACAATGAGCAGTTCTTC. Translated, it gives CSVVRDRGYNEQFF.

J is TRBJ2-4 and V is TRBV29-1; a possible D gene is TRBD1 (8 bases). The CDR3 is made up of 12 amino acids. CDR1 and CDR2 from the germline V gene are SQVTM and ANQGSEA. The CDR3 nucleotides read TGCTTAGTTCCAGGGGGCGCGGGGGAGCAGTACTTC. Translation: CLVPGGAGEQYF. Using reference TRBV29-1 and TRBJ2-4 for the parts outside the CDR3, the full variable domain is SAVISQKPSRDICQRGTSLTIQCQVDSQVTMMFWYRQQPGQSLTLIATANQGSEATYESGFVIDKFPISRPNLTFSTLTVSNMSPEDSSIYLCLVPGGAGEQYFGAGTRLSVL.

Only a few counts were recorded for this clonotype. The chain joins TRBV9 to TRBJ1-1; D is possibly TRBD1 (5 bases). Trimming shortened V by 0 bases and J by 5 bases, and 17 bases separated the two germline ends. Germline CDR1 and CDR2: SGDLS and YYNGEE. The CDR3 spans 16 residues. The CDR3 sequence is CASSVEGHPGGTEAFF. The CDR3 DNA follows: TGTGCCAGCAGCGTAGAGGGTCACCCCGGGGGGACTGAAGCTTTCTTT.

The table lists this clonotype with many counts. V gene TRBV29-1 combines with J gene TRBJ1-1; no clear D gene. The V end lost 7 bases, the J end lost 4 bases, and 13 bases lay between the germline ends. This CDR3 is built from 12 residues. CDR1 SQVTM and CDR2 ANQGSEA come from the germline V gene. The CDR3: CSGNRNPTEAFF. In nucleotides, the CDR3 is TGCAGCGGGAACAGAAATCCCACTGAAGCTTTCTTT.